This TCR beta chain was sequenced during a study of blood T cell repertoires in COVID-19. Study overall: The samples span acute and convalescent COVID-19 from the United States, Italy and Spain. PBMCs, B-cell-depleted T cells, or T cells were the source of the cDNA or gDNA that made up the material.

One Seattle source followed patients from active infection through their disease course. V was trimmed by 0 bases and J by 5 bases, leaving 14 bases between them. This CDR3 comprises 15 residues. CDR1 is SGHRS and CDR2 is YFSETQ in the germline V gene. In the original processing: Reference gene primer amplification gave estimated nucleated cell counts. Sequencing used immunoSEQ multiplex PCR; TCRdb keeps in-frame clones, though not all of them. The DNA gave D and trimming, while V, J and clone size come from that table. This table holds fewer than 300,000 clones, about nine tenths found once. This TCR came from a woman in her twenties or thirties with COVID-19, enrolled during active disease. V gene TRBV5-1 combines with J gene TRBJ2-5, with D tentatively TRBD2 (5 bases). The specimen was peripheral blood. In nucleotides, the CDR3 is TGCGCCAGCAGCTTGGTGTTTTCGGGGATTGAGACCCAGTACTTC. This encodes CASSLVFSGIETQYF.